This T cell receptor beta chain was recorded in a study of T cell changes during pregnancy in multiple sclerosis. V was cut by 4 bases and J by 5 bases, with 16 bases left in between. This CDR3 has 15 residues. Germline V gene data show CDR1 as SGDLS and CDR2 as YYNGEE. Here immunoSEQ multiplex PCR was the method, and the copy in TCRdb shows in-frame clones only, minus some. The data show 45,000 to 60,000 clones, 92% seen once. The clonotype originates from a female donor with multiple sclerosis, enrolled in a pregnancy study. The chain uses TRBV9 and TRBJ2-1, with D possibly matching TRBD1 (6 bases). The input for sequencing was CD4+ T cells from peripheral blood mononuclear cells, taken in the third trimester of pregnancy. The CDR3 protein is CASSPGQRTHNEQFF. Here the CDR3 DNA reads TGTGCCAGCAGCCCTGGACAGCGGACACACAATGAGCAGTTCTTC. Full variable domain (missing parts from reference TRBV9 and TRBJ2-1): DSGVTQTPKHLITATGQRVTLRCSPRSGDLSVYWYQQSLDQGLQFLIQYYNGEERAKGNILERFSAQQFPDLHSELNLSSLELGDSALYFCASSPGQRTHNEQFFGPGTRLTVL.